This T cell receptor beta chain was captured by sequencing in a study of shared clonotypes between healthy human individuals. Germline CDR1 DFQATT, CDR2 SNEGSKA (reference sequence). V lost 6 bases to trimming and J lost 8 bases, with 11 bases between them. This CDR3 is 11 amino acids long. CD4+ cells underwent separation, giving CD45RA+ naive and CD45RA-negative memory subsets. Clones were read by immunoSEQ multiplex PCR, and TCRdb kept only the in-frame ones, dropping some. Found here are over a million clones, about 96% of them singletons; the top ten hold roughly 1.2%. The receptor was isolated from a man aged 25 to 45 in good health. V and J are TRBV20-1 and TRBJ2-1; D is tentatively TRBD1 or TRBD2 (6 bases each). Specimen: naive CD4+ T cells sorted from blood. Regarding subset: CD45RA+ positively selected. CDR3: CSAARGDEQFF. The CDR3, as DNA: TGCAGTGCCGCGAGGGGGGATGAGCAGTTCTTC.